This T cell receptor (beta chain) was documented in a study of cytomegalovirus exposure and HLA in healthy donors. The primer mix had 60 Vbeta and 13 Jbeta primers. The assay was immunoSEQ multiplex PCR, and TCRdb's table has in-frame clones only and misses some. This sample has some 190,000 clones, with roughly three quarters found just once. V was cut by 9 bases and J by 3 bases, with 24 bases left in between. Germline V gives CDR1 MDHEN, CDR2 SYDVKM. The length of the CDR3 is 16 residues. The sequence derives from a woman aged 25 to 39 in good health and CMV-seropositive. The chain joins TRBV28 to TRBJ2-7, with D possibly matching TRBD2 (7 bases). Sequenced: PBMCs. DNA for the CDR3: TGTGCCAGTAGGGGGGGGTGGCAGCTCGCATTCTACGAGCAGTACTTC. It translates to CASRGGWQLAFYEQYF.